By sample share, the clone carrying this TCR beta chain is medium-sized. Its antigen is as yet unknown. Next came a second PCR, run for roughly 6 to 11 cycles, which used a sample-barcoded 5' primer along with a J-beta primer mix. TCRdb independently ran MiXCR on the 5' RACE reads; one entry per CDR3 protein. The sample has some 710,000 distinct CDR3 sequences; 35% to 60% are singletons. The germline V gene has CDR1 SQVTM and CDR2 ANQGSEA. J was trimmed by 2 bases and V by 0 bases; bases with no gene match: 0. This CDR3 is built from 14 residues. The sample is drawn from a study of blood T cells in healthy people across ages. Study outcomes and limitations: Per million T cells, the diversity of TCR beta decreased roughly linearly as age advanced.

Input material: blood. The V call is TRBV29-1, the J call TRBJ1-5; TRBD1 agrees at 8 bases. The receptor was derived from an older man in good health. DNA of the CDR3: TGCAGCGTTGAAGAGACAGGGGGCAATCAGCCCCAGCATTTT. It specifies CSVEETGGNQPQHF. Full variable domain (missing parts from reference TRBV29-1 and TRBJ1-5): SAVISQKPSRDICQRGTSLTIQCQVDSQVTMMFWYRQQPGQSLTLIATANQGSEATYESGFVIDKFPISRPNLTFSTLTVSNMSPEDSSIYLCSVEETGGNQPQHFGDGTRLSIL.